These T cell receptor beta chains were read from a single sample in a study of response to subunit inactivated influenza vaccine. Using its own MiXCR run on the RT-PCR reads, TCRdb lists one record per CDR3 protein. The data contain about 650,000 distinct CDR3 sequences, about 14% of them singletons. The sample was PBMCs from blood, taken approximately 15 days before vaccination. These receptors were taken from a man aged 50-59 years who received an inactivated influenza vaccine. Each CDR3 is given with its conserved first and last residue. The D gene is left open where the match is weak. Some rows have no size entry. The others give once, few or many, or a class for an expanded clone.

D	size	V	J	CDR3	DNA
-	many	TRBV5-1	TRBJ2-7	CASSFQGLDEQYF	TGCGCCAGCAGCTTCCAGGGTTTGGACGAGCAGTACTTC
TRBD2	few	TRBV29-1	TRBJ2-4	CSAAAGSGGFDIQYF	TGCAGCGCCGCAGCGGGAAGTGGGGGATTTGACATTCAGTACTTC
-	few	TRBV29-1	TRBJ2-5	CSAWPSGTQETQYF	TGCAGCGCTTGGCCGTCGGGCACGCAAGAGACCCAGTACTTC
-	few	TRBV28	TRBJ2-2	CASNGPNTGELFF	TGTGCCAGCAACGGACCTAACACCGGGGAGCTGTTTTTT
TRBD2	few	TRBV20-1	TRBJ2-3	CSATRALGRATDTQYF	TGCAGTGCAACGCGGGCGCTCGGGAGGGCGACAGATACGCAGTATTTT
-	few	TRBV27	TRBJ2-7	CASSAGRLSYEQYF	TGTGCCAGCAGTGCCGGACGTTTATCCTACGAGCAGTACTTC
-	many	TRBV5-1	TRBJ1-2	CASSLERGYGYTF	TGCGCCAGCAGCTTGGAGCGGGGGTATGGCTACACCTTC
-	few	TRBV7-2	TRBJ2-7	CASSLVSRGLTYEQYF	TGTGCCAGCAGCTTAGTGAGCAGGGGCCTTACCTACGAGCAGTACTTC
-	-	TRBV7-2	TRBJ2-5	CASSQRAGRETQYF	TGTGCCAGCAGCCAGAGAGCGGGCAGAGAGACCCAGTACTTC
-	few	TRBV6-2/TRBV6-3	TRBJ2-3	CASSPPPGFTDTQYF	TGTGCCAGCAGCCCACCCCCCGGATTCACAGATACGCAGTATTTT
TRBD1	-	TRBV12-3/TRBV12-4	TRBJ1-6	CASHRGPSSPLHF	TGTGCCAGCCACAGGGGGCCTAGTTCACCCCTCCACTTT
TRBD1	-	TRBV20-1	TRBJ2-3	CSASWRGTGTDTQYF	TGCAGTGCTAGCTGGCGCGGGACAGGGACAGATACGCAGTATTTT
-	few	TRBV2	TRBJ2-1	CASMRSGLGNEQFF	TGTGCCAGCATGCGAAGCGGCCTGGGGAATGAGCAGTTCTTC
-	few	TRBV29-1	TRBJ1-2	CSVANTFYGYTF	TGCAGCGTCGCCAACACCTTCTATGGCTACACCTTC
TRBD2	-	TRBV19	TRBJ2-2	CASSSEGLAENTGELFF	TGTGCCAGTAGCTCGGAGGGGCTAGCGGAGAACACCGGGGAGCTGTTTTTT